What follows is one T cell receptor beta chain and its context. Its matching antigen is unknown. This same CDR3 is encoded by further DNA sequences in the sample. This specimen comes from a study of shared clonotypes between healthy human individuals. In the CD4+ fraction, cells were divided into CD45RA+ naive and CD45RA-negative memory subsets. Sequenced by immunoSEQ multiplex PCR; TCRdb stores in-frame clones only, minus some. The sample has approximately 1.5 million clones, approximately 98.5% seen once. Findings and caveats of the study: Researchers found naive subsets generally carried larger estimated richness than memory subsets.

The junction had 0 bases not matched to a gene; V was cut back by 5 bases and J by 2 bases. The V gene's germline CDR1 is MDHEN and CDR2 SYDVKM. The CDR3 runs 13 residues. This TCR was recovered from a man younger than 45 in good health. The material sequenced was naive CD4+ T cells sorted from blood. Subset: CD45RA+ positively selected. V and J are TRBV28 and TRBJ1-2, with 9 positions matching TRBD1. DNA for the CDR3: TGTGCCAGCAGTGGGACAGGGAACTATGGCTACACCTTC. This sequence encodes CASSGTGNYGYTF.